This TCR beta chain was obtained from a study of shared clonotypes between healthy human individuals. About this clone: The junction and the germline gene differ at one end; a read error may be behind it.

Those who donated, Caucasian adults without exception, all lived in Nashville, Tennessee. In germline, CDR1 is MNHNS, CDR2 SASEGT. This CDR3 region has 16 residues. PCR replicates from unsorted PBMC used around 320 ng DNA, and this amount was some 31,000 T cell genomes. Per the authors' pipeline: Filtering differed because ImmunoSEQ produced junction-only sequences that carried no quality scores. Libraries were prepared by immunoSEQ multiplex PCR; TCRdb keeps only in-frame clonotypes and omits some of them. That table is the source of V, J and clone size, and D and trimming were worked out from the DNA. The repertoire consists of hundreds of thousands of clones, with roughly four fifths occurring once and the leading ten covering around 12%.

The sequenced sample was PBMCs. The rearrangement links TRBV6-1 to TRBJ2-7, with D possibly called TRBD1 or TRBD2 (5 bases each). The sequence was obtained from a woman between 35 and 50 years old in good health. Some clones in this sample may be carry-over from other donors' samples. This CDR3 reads CASSEAGDLLGGWTSF. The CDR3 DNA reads TGTGCCAGCAGTGAAGCCGGGGACCTTCTTGGCGGTTGGACCAGCTTC.